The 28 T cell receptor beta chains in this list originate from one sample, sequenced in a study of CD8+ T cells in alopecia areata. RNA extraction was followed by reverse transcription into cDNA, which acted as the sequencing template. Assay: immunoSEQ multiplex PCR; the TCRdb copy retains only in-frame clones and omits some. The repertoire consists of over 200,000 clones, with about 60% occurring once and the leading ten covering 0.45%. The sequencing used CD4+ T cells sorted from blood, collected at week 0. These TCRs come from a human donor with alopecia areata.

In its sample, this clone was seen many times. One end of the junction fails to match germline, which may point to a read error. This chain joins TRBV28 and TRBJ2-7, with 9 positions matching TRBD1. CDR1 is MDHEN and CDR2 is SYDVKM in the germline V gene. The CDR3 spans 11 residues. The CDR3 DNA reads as TGTGCCAGCAGCACCGGGACAGGGAAGGACTTC. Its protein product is CASSTGTGKDF.

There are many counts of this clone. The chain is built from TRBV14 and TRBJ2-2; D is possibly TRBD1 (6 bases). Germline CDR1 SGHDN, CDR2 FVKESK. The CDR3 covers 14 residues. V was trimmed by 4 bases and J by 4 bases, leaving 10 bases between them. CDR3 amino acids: CASSPTGFTGELFF. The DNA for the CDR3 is TGTGCCAGCAGCCCCACAGGGTTCACCGGGGAGCTGTTTTTT.

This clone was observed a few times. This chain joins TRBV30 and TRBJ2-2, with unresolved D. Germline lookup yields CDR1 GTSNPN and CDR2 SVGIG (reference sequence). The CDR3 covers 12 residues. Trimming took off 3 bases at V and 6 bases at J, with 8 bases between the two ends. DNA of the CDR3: TGTGCCTGGAGGCCTTTCGCCGGGGAGCTGTTTTTT. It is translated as CAWRPFAGELFF.

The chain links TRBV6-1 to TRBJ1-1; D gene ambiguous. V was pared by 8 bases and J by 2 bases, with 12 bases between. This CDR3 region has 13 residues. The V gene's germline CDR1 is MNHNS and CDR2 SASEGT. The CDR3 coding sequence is TGTGCCAGCGCTTTGCAAACCAACACTGAAGCTTTCTTT. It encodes CASALQTNTEAFF.

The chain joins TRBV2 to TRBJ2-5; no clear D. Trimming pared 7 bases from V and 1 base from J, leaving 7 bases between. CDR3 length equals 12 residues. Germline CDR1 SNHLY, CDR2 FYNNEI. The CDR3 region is CASTAGQETQYF. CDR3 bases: TGTGCCAGCACGGCAGGCCAAGAGACCCAGTACTTC. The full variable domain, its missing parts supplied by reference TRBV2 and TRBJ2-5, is EPEVTQTPSHQVTQMGQEVILRCVPISNHLYFYWYRQILGQKVEFLVSFYNNEISEKSEIFDDQFSVERPDGSNFTLKIRSTKLEDSAMYFCASTAGQETQYFGPGTRLLVL.

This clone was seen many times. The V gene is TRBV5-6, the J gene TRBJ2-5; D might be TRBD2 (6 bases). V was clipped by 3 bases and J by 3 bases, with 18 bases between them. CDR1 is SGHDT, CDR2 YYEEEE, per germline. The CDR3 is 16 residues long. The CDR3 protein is CASSWKTGTFKETQYF. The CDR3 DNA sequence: TGTGCCAGCAGCTGGAAAACCGGGACTTTTAAAGAGACCCAGTACTTC.

CDR3 in DNA: TGTGCCAGCAGTTACGGACTAGCGGGGACCACAGATACGCAGTATTTT. Translated: CASSYGLAGTTDTQYF. This chain connects TRBV6-5 to TRBJ2-3, with 12 bases aligning to TRBD2. The CDR3 has 16 residues. CDR1 MNHEY and CDR2 SVGAGI come from the germline V gene. The V segment lost 2 bases and the J segment 2 bases; nucleotides outside the gene matches: 2.

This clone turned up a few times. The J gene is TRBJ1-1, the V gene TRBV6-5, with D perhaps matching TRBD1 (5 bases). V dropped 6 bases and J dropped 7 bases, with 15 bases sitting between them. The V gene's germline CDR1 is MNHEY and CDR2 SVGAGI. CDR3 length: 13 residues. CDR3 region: CASRDRTPGEAFF. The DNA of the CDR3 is TGTGCCAGCAGGGACCGGACACCAGGTGAAGCTTTCTTT.

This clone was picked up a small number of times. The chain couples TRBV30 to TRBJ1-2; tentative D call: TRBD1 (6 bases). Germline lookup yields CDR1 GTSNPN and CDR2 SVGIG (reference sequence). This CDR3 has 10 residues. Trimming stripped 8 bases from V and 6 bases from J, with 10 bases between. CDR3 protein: CARGADGYTF. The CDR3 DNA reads TGTGCCCGGGGGGCCGATGGCTACACCTTC.

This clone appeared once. CDR3 DNA: TGCAGCGTTGCGCTGAGGTTGACTAATGAAAAACTGTTTTTT. Protein: CSVALRLTNEKLFF. The chain uses TRBV29-1 and TRBJ1-4; the D is unclear. With 4 bases removed from V and 2 bases from J, the gap between germline ends came to 11 bases. The CDR3 consists of 14 residues. The germline V gene has CDR1 SQVTM and CDR2 ANQGSEA. Combining the CDR3 with reference TRBV29-1 and TRBJ1-4 gives the whole variable domain SAVISQKPSRDICQRGTSLTIQCQVDSQVTMMFWYRQQPGQSLTLIATANQGSEATYESGFVIDKFPISRPNLTFSTLTVSNMSPEDSSIYLCSVALRLTNEKLFFGSGTQLSVL.

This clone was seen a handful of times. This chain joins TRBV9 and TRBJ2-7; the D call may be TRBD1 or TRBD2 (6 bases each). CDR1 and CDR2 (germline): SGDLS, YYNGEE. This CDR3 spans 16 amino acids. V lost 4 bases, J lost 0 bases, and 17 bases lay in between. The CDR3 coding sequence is TGTGCCAGCAGCCCACGAAGGGGGGCCCACTCCTACGAGCAGTACTTC. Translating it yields CASSPRRGAHSYEQYF. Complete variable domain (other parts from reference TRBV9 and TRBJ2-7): DSGVTQTPKHLITATGQRVTLRCSPRSGDLSVYWYQQSLDQGLQFLIQYYNGEERAKGNILERFSAQQFPDLHSELNLSSLELGDSALYFCASSPRRGAHSYEQYFGPGTRLTVT.

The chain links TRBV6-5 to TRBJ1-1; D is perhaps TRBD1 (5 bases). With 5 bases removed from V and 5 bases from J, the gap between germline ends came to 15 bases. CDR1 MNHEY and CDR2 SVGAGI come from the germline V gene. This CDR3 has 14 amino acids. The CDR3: CASSPRVAGTEAFF. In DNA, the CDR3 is TGTGCCAGCAGTCCCCGAGTGGCAGGGACTGAAGCTTTCTTT.

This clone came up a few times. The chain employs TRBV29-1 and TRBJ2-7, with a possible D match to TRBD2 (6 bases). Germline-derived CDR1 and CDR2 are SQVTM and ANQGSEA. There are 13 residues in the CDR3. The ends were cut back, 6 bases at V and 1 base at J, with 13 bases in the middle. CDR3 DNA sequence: TGCAGCGTGGGGCGGGCGGGGTCCTACGAGCAGTACTTC. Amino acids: CSVGRAGSYEQYF.

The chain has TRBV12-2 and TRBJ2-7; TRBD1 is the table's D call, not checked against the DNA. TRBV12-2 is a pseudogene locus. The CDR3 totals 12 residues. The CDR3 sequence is CASLQGPYEQYF. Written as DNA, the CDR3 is TGTGCAAGTCTTCAGGGGCCTTACGAGCAGTACTTC.

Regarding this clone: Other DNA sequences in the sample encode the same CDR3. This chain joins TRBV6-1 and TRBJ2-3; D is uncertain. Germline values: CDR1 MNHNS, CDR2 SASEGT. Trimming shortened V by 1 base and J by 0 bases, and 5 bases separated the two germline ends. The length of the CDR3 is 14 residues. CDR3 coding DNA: TGTGCCAGCAGTGAAGGGTCTAGCACAGATACGCAGTATTTT. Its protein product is CASSEGSSTDTQYF.

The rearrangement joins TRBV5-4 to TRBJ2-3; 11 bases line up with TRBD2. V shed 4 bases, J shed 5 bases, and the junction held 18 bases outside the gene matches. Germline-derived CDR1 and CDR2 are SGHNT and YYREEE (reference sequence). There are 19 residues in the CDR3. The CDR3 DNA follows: TGTGCCAGCAGCCCACAAGGACTAGCGGGTAACCAGAGGGGAGATACGCAGTATTTT. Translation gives CASSPQGLAGNQRGDTQYF.

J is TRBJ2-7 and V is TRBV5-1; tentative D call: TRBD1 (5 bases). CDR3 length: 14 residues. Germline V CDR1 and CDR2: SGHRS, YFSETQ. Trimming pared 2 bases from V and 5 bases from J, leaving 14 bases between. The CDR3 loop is CASSFGRAVDEQYF. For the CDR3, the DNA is TGCGCCAGCAGCTTCGGCAGGGCGGTCGACGAGCAGTACTTC.

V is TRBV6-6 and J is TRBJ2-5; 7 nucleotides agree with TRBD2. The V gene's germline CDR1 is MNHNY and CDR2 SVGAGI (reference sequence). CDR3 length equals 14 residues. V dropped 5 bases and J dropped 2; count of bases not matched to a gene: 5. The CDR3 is CASSLGRGQETQYF. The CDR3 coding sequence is TGTGCCAGCAGTCTAGGGCGGGGGCAAGAGACCCAGTACTTC.

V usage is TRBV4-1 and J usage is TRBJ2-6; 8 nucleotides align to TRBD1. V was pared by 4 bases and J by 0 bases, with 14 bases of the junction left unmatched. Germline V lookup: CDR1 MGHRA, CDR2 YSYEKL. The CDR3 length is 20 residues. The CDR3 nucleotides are TGCGCCAGCAGCCGACGAGGCGAGGGGACAGGTCGCTCTGGGGCCAACGTCCTGACTTTC. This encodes CASSRRGEGTGRSGANVLTF.

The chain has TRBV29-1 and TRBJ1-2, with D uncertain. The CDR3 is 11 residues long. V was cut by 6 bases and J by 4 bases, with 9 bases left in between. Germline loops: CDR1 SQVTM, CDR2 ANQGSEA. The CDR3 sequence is CSVGYGYGYTF. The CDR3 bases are TGCAGCGTGGGGTATGGCTATGGCTACACCTTC.

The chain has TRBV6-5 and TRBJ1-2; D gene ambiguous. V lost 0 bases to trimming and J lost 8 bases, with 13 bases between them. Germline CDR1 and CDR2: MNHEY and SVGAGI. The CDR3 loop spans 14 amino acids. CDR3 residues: CASSYSAAEGGYTF. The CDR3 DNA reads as TGTGCCAGCAGTTACTCAGCAGCAGAAGGGGGCTACACCTTC.

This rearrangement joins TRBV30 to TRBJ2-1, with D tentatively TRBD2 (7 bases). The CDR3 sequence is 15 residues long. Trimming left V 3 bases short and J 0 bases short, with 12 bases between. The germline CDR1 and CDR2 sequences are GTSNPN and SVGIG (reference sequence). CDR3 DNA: TGTGCCTGGAGGAGGGGGAGGGGCTCCTACAATGAGCAGTTCTTC. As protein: CAWRRGRGSYNEQFF.

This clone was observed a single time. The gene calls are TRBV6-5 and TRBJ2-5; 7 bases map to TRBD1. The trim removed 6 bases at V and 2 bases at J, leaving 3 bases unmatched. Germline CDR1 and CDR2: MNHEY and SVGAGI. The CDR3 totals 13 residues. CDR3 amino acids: CASSDREQETQYF. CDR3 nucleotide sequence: TGTGCCAGCAGCGACAGGGAGCAAGAGACCCAGTACTTC.

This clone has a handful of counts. DNA for the CDR3: TGCAGCGCCCTCGATTGGACAGAAGAGACCCAGTACTTC. Translation: CSALDWTEETQYF. The rearrangement links TRBV29-1 to TRBJ2-5, with D tentatively TRBD1 (6 bases). The CDR3 is 13 amino acids. V was pared by 7 bases and J by 3 bases, with 15 bases between. Germline V gene sequence: CDR1 SQVTM, CDR2 ANQGSEA.

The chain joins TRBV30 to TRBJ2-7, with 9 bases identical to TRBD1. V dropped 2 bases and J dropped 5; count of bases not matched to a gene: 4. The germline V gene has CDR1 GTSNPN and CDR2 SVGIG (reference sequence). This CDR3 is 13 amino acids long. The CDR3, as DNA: TGTGCCTGGAGTACCGGGACAGGGAACGAGCAGTACTTC. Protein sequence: CAWSTGTGNEQYF.

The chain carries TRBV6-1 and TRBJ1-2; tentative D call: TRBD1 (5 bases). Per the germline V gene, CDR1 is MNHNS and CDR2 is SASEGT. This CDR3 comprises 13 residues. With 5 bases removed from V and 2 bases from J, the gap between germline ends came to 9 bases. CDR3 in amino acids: CASSRAGNYGYTF. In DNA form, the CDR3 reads TGTGCCAGCAGTCGAGCAGGGAACTATGGCTACACCTTC.

CDR3 amino acids: CASSRAGGDFFYGYTF. The CDR3 region has the DNA TGTGCCAGCAGCCGGGCAGGGGGAGACTTTTTCTATGGCTACACCTTC. The chain links TRBV5-4 to TRBJ1-2; TRBD1 matches at 7 bases. This CDR3 has 16 residues. The germline gives CDR1 SGHNT, CDR2 YYREEE (reference sequence). The J segment lost 4 bases and the V segment lost 4 bases, leaving 13 bases of the junction unmatched.

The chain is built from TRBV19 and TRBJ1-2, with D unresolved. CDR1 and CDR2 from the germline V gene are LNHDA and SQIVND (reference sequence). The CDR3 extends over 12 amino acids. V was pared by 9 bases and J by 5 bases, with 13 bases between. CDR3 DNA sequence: TGTGCCAGCGCCCCCGGCCTATATGGCTACACCTTC. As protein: CASAPGLYGYTF.